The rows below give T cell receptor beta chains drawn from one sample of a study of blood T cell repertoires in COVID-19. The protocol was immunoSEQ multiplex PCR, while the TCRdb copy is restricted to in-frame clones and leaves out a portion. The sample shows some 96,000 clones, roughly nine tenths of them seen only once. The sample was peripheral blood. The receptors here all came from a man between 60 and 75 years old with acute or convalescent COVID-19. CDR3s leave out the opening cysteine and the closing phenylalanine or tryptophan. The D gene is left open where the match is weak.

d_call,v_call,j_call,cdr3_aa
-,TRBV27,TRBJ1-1,ASSRDRIQAF
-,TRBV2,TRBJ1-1,ASRDQGVGNTEAF
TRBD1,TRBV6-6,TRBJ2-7,ASRDRGGTGWGEQY
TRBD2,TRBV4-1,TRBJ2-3,ASSQNGPKAGTSGITDTQY
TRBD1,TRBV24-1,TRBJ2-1,ATSDTGTDSYNEQF
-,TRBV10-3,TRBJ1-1,AISESRGGGTEAF
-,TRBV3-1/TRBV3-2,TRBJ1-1,ASSHSGNTEAF
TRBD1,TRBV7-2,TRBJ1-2,ASSLGGSKGQGGYT
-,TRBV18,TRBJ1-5,ASSRDTESQPQH
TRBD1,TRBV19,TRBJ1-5,ASSLDRVRSQPQH
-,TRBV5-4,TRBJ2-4,ASSPGAGIGKNIQY
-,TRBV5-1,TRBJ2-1,ASSLVAGNNEQF
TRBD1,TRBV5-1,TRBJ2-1,ASGSGTGSSYNEQF
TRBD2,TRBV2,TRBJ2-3,ASTDGLAGTDTQY
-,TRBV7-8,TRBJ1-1,ASSSSTEAF
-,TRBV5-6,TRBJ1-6,ASSLSQGSRGSPLH
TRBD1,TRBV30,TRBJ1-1,AWSALTGGTEAF
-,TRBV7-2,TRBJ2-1,ASSFSGRPYNEQF
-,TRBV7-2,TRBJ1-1,ASSLDVRYTEAF
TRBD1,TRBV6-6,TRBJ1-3,ASSYWPGPGGTIY
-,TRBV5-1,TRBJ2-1,ASSSPSSSVHSEQF
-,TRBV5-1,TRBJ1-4,ASSSQGQRNEKLF
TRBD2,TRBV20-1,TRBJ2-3,SASSSGGTSDTQY
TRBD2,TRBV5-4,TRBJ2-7,ASSPPRTRPGGEQY
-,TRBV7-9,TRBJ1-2,ASSPGGGYGYT
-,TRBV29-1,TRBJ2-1,SVEGAVSYNEQF
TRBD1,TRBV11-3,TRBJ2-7,ASSYRTGGYEQY
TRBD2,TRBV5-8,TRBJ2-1,ASSLALSSGGLYNEQF
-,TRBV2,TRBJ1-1,ASSAGLYTEAF
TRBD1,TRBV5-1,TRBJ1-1,ASSLGGQGRTEAF
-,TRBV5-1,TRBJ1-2,ASSLGGGGNYGYT
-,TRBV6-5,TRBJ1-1,ATTGRENTEAF
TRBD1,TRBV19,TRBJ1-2,ASRQGAGGTDGYT
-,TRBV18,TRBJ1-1,ASSQQGLNTEAF
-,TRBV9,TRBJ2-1,ASSVVSRGVDEQF
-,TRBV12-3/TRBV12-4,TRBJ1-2,ASSSGSSNGYT
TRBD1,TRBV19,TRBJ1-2,ASSGDRIGYT
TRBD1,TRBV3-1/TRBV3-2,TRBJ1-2,ASSYSTGVGRGYT
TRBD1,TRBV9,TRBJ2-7,ASSAGTGSGQY
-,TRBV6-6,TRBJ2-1,ASGPPSGAYNEQF
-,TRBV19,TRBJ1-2,ASSIRLGIYYGYT
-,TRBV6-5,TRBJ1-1,ASSYGIGGTEAF